This TCR beta chain was found in a study of blood T cell repertoires in COVID-19. Turning to the study itself: Spain, Italy and the United States supplied samples that represented acute and convalescent COVID-19. Nucleic acid was either cDNA or gDNA, and it came from T cells, B-cell-depleted T cells, or PBMCs.

The CDR3 consists of 13 residues. V lost 1 base, J lost 1 base, and 4 bases lay in between. Germline CDR1 reads LGHDT; CDR2 reads YNNKEL (reference sequence). Per the study methods: Amplification of reference gene primers was used by the study to estimate nucleated cell counts. TCRdb keeps only in-frame clones here, not all; method: immunoSEQ multiplex PCR. V and J calls and clone size are copied from that table; D and trimming were computed from the DNA. Among approximately 150,000 clones listed, about 88% were seen once. The source is a man in his forties with acute or convalescent COVID-19. Sequencing used peripheral blood. The chain employs TRBV3-1 (or the pseudogene TRBV3-2) and TRBJ1-1; unclear D gene. The CDR3 is CASSQAQNTEAFF. The CDR3 DNA reads as TGTGCCAGCAGCCAAGCCCAGAACACTGAAGCTTTCTTT.